A single sample gave rise to the 25 T cell receptor beta chains below, sequenced in a study of control samples from healthy donors and cancer patients. The data were produced by immunoSEQ multiplex PCR, yet TCRdb's version contains in-frame clones alone and is incomplete. The table includes around 120,000 clones, approximately 94% detected once. Material: blood. These receptors were taken from a man aged 30 to 39 in good health.

The V gene is TRBV11-2, the J gene TRBJ1-4, with 9 nucleotides matching TRBD1. The CDR3 totals 15 residues. Germline V gives CDR1 SGHAT, CDR2 FQNNGV. With V trimmed by 1 base and J by 8 bases, 5 bases remained unmatched. CDR3 nucleotides: TGTGCCAGCAGCTTAGTGGACAGGGGTTACGAAAAACTGTTTTTT. This encodes CASSLVDRGYEKLFF.

This chain joins TRBV6-5 and TRBJ2-2; 10 bases fit TRBD2. The junction had 4 bases not matched to a gene; V was cut back by 4 bases and J by 2 bases. Germline V gene sequence: CDR1 MNHEY, CDR2 SVGAGI. This CDR3 has 16 residues. The CDR3 reads CASSSLAGVNTGELFF. The CDR3 DNA reads TGTGCCAGCAGTTCGCTAGCGGGGGTAAACACCGGGGAGCTGTTTTTT.

The chain couples TRBV7-2 to TRBJ2-1; 7 nucleotides agree with TRBD1. The germline V gene encodes CDR1 SGHTA and CDR2 FQGNSA. V was clipped by 1 base and J by 2 bases; unmatched bases: 2. The CDR3 runs 15 residues. The CDR3 DNA sequence: TGTGCCAGCAGCTTAGGGGGACAGCCCTACAATGAGCAGTTCTTC. Translated, it gives CASSLGGQPYNEQFF.

The V gene is TRBV6-5, the J gene TRBJ2-5, with D unresolved. The CDR3 covers 14 residues. Germline lookup yields CDR1 MNHEY and CDR2 SVGAGI. The V end was cut by 1 base, the J end by 1 base, with 7 bases between. The CDR3 DNA reads as TGTGCCAGCAGTTACTTCCGGAGCCAAGAGACCCAGTACTTC. This sequence encodes CASSYFRSQETQYF.

The rearrangement links TRBV18 to TRBJ1-1; TRBD1 matches at 9 bases. The CDR3 is made up of 15 amino acids. V trimming: 3 bases; J trimming: 6 bases; junction bases outside the gene matches: 8. The germline V gene encodes CDR1 KGHSH and CDR2 LQKENI. The CDR3 is CASSPPRDRVAEAFF. The CDR3 DNA reads as TGTGCCAGCTCACCGCCTAGGGACAGGGTAGCTGAAGCTTTCTTT.

The sample holds one count of this clone. At one end, the junction sequence differs from germline, possibly due to a read error. The rearrangement uses TRBV7-2 and TRBJ2-1; 15 bases line up with TRBD2. Germline CDR1 SGHTA, CDR2 FQGNSA. The CDR3 covers 17 residues. Here the CDR3 reads CASNRWGLAGGYDEQFF. CDR3 nucleotides: TGTGCCAGCAACAGGTGGGGACTAGCGGGGGGCTACGATGAGCAGTTCTTC.

This sequence joins TRBV18 and TRBJ2-1; D unresolved. Germline lookup yields CDR1 KGHSH and CDR2 LQKENI. V was pared by 2 bases and J by 4 bases, with 9 bases between. The CDR3 is 14 residues long. The CDR3 nucleotides read TGTGCCAGCTCACCAGGGCGGTTTTACAATGAGCAGTTCTTC. Its protein is CASSPGRFYNEQFF.

The rearrangement joins TRBV6-5 to TRBJ1-2; possible D gene TRBD1, 5 bases. This CDR3 region has 15 residues. Deletions cut 2 bases from V and 4 bases from J, with 14 bases between. Germline CDR1 MNHEY, CDR2 SVGAGI. Here the CDR3 reads CASSYLAGRLYGYTF. Written as DNA, the CDR3 is TGTGCCAGCAGTTACCTTGCAGGGAGACTCTATGGCTACACCTTC.

The CDR3 DNA reads TGCGCCAGCAGCCAAGAGGGGACAAAGGACGGGGAGCTGTTTTTT. This codes for CASSQEGTKDGELFF. The genes are TRBV4-3 and TRBJ2-2, with a weak D call TRBD1 (6 bases). Trimming shortened V by 0 bases and J by 7 bases, and 12 bases separated the two germline ends. Germline V gene lookup returns CDR1 LGHNA and CDR2 YSLEER. This CDR3 has 15 amino acids.

This clone was counted once. The chain uses TRBV28 and TRBJ2-7; the match to TRBD1 covers 11 bases. J gave up 6 bases and V 6 bases, and 10 bases lay outside the gene matches. Germline V gives CDR1 MDHEN, CDR2 SYDVKM. The CDR3 length is 15 residues. The CDR3 sequence: CASRPRDRGIAEQYF. CDR3 bases: TGTGCCAGCAGGCCACGGGACAGGGGGATCGCCGAGCAGTACTTC.

This chain uses TRBV28 with TRBJ1-1; D call uncertain. V lost 5 bases to trimming and J lost 7 bases, with 11 bases between them. Germline-derived CDR1 and CDR2 are MDHEN and SYDVKM. The CDR3 consists of 12 residues. CDR3 sequence reads: CASSLTQGEAFF. CDR3 bases: TGTGCCAGCAGTCTGACACAAGGTGAAGCTTTCTTT.

V gene TRBV6-5 combines with J gene TRBJ2-1; 7 bases fit TRBD2. CDR1 is MNHEY and CDR2 is SVGAGI in the germline V gene. The CDR3 has 15 residues. The trim removed 5 bases at V and 4 bases at J, leaving 8 bases unmatched. The CDR3 nucleotides are TGTGCCAGCAGTCGGGAGGCGGCCGAATACAATGAGCAGTTCTTC. Protein product: CASSREAAEYNEQFF.

The chain recombines TRBV29-1 with TRBJ1-1, with D unresolved. Trimming cost V 6 bases and J 1 base, with 6 bases left between them. Germline loops: CDR1 SQVTM, CDR2 ANQGSEA. This CDR3 has 11 residues. CDR3 bases: TGCAGCGTCCTTAGGAACACTGAAGCTTTCTTT. Protein product: CSVLRNTEAFF.

In DNA, the CDR3 is TGTGCCAGCAGCTTGACAGGGGAAAGCAATCAGCCCCAGCATTTT. Translation: CASSLTGESNQPQHF. The chain is built from TRBV7-9 and TRBJ1-5; 8 bases are shared with TRBD1. CDR3 size: 15 residues. V dropped 3 bases and J dropped 1; count of bases not matched to a gene: 2. Germline CDR1 is SEHNR and CDR2 is FQNEAQ (reference sequence).

The chain has TRBV19 and TRBJ1-5; no clear D gene. V was shortened by 3 bases and J by 5 bases, with 26 bases between the two germline ends. CDR1 is LNHDA, CDR2 SQIVND, per germline (reference sequence). The CDR3 covers 19 residues. CDR3 in DNA: TGTGCCAGTAGTATGCGGTCAAGTAGCGTACAGATCTATGATCAGCCCCAGCATTTT. This encodes CASSMRSSSVQIYDQPQHF.

The CDR3 nucleotides are TGTGCCAGCTCACCACTCGGACAGGGGGCCTACAATGAGCAGTTCTTC. Translating it yields CASSPLGQGAYNEQFF. The rearrangement links TRBV18 to TRBJ2-1, with 10 nucleotides matching TRBD1. Germline CDR1 is KGHSH and CDR2 is LQKENI. This CDR3 has 16 residues. V was pared by 1 base and J by 2 bases, with 2 bases of the junction left unmatched. Looking up the rest from reference TRBV18 and TRBJ2-1 gives the full variable domain: NAGVMQNPRHLVRRRGQEARLRCSPMKGHSHVYWYRQLPEEGLKFMVYLQKENIIDESGMPKERFSAEFPKEGPSILRIQQVVRGDSAAYFCASSPLGQGAYNEQFFGPGTRLTVL.

The rearrangement links TRBV5-1 to TRBJ1-1; tentatively, D is TRBD1 (6 bases). V dropped 1 base and J dropped 4 bases, with 29 bases sitting between them. Germline CDR1 SGHRS, CDR2 YFSETQ. The CDR3 covers 20 residues. CDR3 sequence reads: CASSLFSGASGRGESTEAFF. CDR3 nucleotide sequence: TGCGCCAGCAGCTTGTTTTCGGGGGCGTCGGGGAGAGGTGAGAGCACTGAAGCTTTCTTT.

The J gene is TRBJ2-5, the V gene TRBV27; tentatively, D is TRBD2 (6 bases). Germline V gene lookup returns CDR1 MNHEY and CDR2 SMNVEV (reference sequence). This CDR3 contains 15 residues. Trimming pared 3 bases from V and 0 bases from J, leaving 11 bases between. The CDR3 nucleotides read TGTGCCAGCAGTTTTAGCGGAGATTACCAAGAGACCCAGTACTTC. Translated: CASSFSGDYQETQYF.

The rearrangement joins TRBV5-1 to TRBJ1-3; D gene unclear. This CDR3 spans 14 amino acids. The V gene's germline CDR1 is SGHRS and CDR2 YFSETQ. Trimming removed 4 bases from V and 1 base from J, with 9 bases in between. CDR3 in amino acids: CASSVKDSGNTIYF. As DNA, the CDR3 is TGCGCCAGCAGCGTCAAGGATTCTGGAAACACCATATATTTT.

This clone was observed a handful of times. The chain carries TRBV7-2 and TRBJ2-3; 13 bases match TRBD2. Losses at the gene ends were 5 bases for V and 2 bases for J; bases not matched to a gene: 7. From germline, CDR1 is SGHTA and CDR2 FQGNSA. The CDR3 is made up of 17 amino acids. The CDR3 spells CASSTTSGGGDTDTQYF. DNA of the CDR3: TGTGCCAGCAGCACAACTAGCGGGGGGGGAGACACAGATACGCAGTATTTT.

The V call is TRBV3-1 (or the pseudogene TRBV3-2), the J call TRBJ2-5; D gene ambiguous. Germline V gives CDR1 LGHDT, CDR2 YNNKEL (reference sequence). The CDR3 has 13 amino acids. The V end was cut by 10 bases, the J end by 5 bases, with 17 bases between. CDR3 sequence (DNA): TGTGCCATCAAAGGACCTCTCGGGGAGACCCAGTACTTC. Its protein product is CAIKGPLGETQYF.

The V and J genes are TRBV7-9 and TRBJ2-5; D gene ambiguous. The CDR3 extends over 14 amino acids. In germline, CDR1 is SEHNR, CDR2 FQNEAQ (reference sequence). V lost 10 bases, J lost 2 bases, and 17 bases lay in between. CDR3 region: CATSLNTGQETQYF. DNA for the CDR3: TGTGCCACCTCCCTTAATACTGGTCAAGAGACCCAGTACTTC.

The rearrangement joins TRBV5-1 to TRBJ1-1, with D hard to call. V lost 2 bases and J 0 bases, leaving 8 bases between the germline ends. The CDR3 contains 14 residues. Germline assignment: CDR1 SGHRS and CDR2 YFSETQ. Here the CDR3 DNA reads TGCGCCAGCAGCTTTGACACTTTGAACACTGAAGCTTTCTTT. This gives the protein CASSFDTLNTEAFF.

The J gene is TRBJ1-1, the V gene TRBV11-2; D call uncertain. The CDR3 length is 15 residues. Germline V gene lookup returns CDR1 SGHAT and CDR2 FQNNGV. The V and J ends lost 0 bases and 6 bases respectively, with 14 bases between them. CDR3 sequence reads: CASSLDGGRSAEAFF. DNA of the CDR3: TGTGCCAGCAGCTTAGACGGCGGTAGGAGTGCTGAAGCTTTCTTT.

The chain combines TRBV7-2 with TRBJ2-1; the D gene is possibly TRBD1 (5 bases). The CDR3 contains 16 residues. Looked up from germline, CDR1 is SGHTA and CDR2 is FQGNSA. Trimming pared 4 bases from V and 3 bases from J, leaving 16 bases between. CDR3 protein: CASSSSLRQYYNEQFF. The CDR3 coding sequence is TGTGCCAGCAGCTCCTCCCTCCGACAGTACTACAATGAGCAGTTCTTC.